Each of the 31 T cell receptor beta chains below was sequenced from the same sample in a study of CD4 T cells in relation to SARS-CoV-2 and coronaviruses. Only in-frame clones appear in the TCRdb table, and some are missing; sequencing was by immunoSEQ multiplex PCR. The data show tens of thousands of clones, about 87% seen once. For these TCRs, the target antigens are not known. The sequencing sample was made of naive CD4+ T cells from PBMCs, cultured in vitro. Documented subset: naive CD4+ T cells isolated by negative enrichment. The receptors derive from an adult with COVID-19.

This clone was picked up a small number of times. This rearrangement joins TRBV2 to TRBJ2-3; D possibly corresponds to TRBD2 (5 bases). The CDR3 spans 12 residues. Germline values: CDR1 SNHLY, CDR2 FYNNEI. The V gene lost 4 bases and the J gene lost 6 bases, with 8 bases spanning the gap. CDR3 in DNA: TGTGCCAGCAGTGTGAGGGCCGATACGCAGTATTTT. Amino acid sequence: CASSVRADTQYF. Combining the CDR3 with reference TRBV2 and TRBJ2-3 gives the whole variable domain EPEVTQTPSHQVTQMGQEVILRCVPISNHLYFYWYRQILGQKVEFLVSFYNNEISEKSEIFDDQFSVERPDGSNFTLKIRSTKLEDSAMYFCASSVRADTQYFGPGTRLTVL.

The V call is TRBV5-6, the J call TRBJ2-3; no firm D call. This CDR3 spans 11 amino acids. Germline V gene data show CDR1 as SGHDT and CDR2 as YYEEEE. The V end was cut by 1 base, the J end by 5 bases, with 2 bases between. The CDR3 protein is CASSLQDTQYF. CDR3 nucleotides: TGTGCCAGCAGCTTGCAAGATACGCAGTATTTT.

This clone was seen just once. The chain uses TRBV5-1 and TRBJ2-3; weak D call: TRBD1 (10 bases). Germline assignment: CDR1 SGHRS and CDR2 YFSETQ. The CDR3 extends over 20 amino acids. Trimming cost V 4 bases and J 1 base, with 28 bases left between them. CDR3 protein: CASSTLPGQGTSSGTDTQYF. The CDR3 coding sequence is TGCGCCAGCAGCACGCTACCGGGACAGGGGACTAGCTCCGGCACAGATACGCAGTATTTT.

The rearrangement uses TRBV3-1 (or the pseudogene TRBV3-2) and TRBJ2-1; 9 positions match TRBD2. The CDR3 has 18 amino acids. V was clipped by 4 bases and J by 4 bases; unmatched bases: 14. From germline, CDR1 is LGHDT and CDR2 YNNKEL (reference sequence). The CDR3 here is CASSPRAGGERMYNEQFF. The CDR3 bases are TGTGCCAGCAGCCCGCGTGCGGGAGGGGAAAGAATGTACAATGAGCAGTTCTTC.

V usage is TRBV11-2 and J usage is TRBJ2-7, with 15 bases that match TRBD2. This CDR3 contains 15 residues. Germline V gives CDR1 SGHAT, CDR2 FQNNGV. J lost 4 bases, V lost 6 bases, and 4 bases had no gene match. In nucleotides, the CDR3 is TGTGCCAGCAGAGGACTAGCGGGAGGGTTATACGAGCAGTACTTC. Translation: CASRGLAGGLYEQYF.

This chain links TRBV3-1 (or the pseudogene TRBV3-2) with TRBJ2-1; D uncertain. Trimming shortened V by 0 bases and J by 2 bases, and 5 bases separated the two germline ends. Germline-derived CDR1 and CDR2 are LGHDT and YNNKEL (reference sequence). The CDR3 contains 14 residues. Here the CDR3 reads CASSQDRAYNEQFF. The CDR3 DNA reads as TGTGCCAGCAGCCAAGATAGGGCCTACAATGAGCAGTTCTTC.

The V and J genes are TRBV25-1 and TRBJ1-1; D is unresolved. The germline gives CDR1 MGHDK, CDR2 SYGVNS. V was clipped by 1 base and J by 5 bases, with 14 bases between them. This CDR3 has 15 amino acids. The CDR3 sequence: CASSESTGWRTEAFF. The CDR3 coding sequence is TGTGCCAGCAGTGAATCCACGGGCTGGAGGACTGAAGCTTTCTTT.

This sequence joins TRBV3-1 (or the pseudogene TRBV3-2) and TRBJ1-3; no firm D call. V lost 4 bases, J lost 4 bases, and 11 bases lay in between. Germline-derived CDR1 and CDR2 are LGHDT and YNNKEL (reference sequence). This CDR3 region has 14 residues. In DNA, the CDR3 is TGTGCCAGCAGCCCCCCTTCCAGGGGAAACACCATATATTTT. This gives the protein CASSPPSRGNTIYF.

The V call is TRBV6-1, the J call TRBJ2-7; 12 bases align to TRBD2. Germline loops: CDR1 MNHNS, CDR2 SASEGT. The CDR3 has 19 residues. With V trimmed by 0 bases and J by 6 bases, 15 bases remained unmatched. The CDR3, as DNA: TGTGCCAGCAGTGAAGCCGCGACTAGCGGGAGTCAATTTTTCCTCGAGCAGTACTTC. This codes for CASSEAATSGSQFFLEQYF.

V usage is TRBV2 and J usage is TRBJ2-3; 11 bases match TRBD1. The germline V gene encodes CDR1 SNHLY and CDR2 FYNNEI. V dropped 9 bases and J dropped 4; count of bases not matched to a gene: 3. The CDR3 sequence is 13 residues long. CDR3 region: CASGTGGSDTQYF. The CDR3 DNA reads TGTGCCAGTGGGACAGGGGGTTCAGATACGCAGTATTTT.

This chain's CDR3 is CAWSKSPGGNEQYF. The CDR3, as DNA: TGTGCCTGGAGTAAAAGCCCAGGGGGCAACGAGCAGTACTTC. The chain is built from TRBV30 and TRBJ2-7; TRBD1 matches at 8 bases. This CDR3 has 14 amino acids. With 2 bases clipped from V and 5 bases from J, the junction kept 8 bases outside the gene matches. CDR1 is GTSNPN and CDR2 is SVGIG in the germline V gene (reference sequence).

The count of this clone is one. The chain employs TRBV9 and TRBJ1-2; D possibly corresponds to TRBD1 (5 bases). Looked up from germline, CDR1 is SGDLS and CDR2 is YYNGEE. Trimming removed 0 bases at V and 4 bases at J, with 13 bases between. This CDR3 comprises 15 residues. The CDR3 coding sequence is TGTGCCAGCAGCGTAGATGTGGGGGAGAGCTATGGCTACACCTTC. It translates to CASSVDVGESYGYTF.

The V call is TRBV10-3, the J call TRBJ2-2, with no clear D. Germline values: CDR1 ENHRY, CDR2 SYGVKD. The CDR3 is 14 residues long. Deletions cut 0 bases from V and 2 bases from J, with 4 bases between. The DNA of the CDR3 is TGTGCCATCAGTGAGTCGGATAACACCGGGGAGCTGTTTTTT. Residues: CAISESDNTGELFF.

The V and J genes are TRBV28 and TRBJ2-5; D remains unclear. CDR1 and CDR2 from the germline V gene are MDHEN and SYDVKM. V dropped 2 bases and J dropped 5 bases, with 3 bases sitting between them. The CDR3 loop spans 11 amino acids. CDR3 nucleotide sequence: TGTGCCAGCAGTTTACGGGAGACCCAGTACTTC. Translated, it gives CASSLRETQYF.

The CDR3: CARRDREWNEQFF. In nucleotides, the CDR3 is TGTGCCAGAAGGGACAGGGAATGGAATGAGCAGTTCTTC. The gene calls are TRBV2 and TRBJ2-1; 9 nucleotides line up with TRBD1. This CDR3 is built from 13 residues. With V trimmed by 9 bases and J by 7 bases, 7 bases remained unmatched. Per germline, CDR1 SNHLY and CDR2 FYNNEI.

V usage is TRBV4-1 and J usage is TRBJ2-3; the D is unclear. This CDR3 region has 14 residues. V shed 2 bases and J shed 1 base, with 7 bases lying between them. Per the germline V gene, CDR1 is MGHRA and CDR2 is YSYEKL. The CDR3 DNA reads TGCGCCAGCAGCCAACAAGACGGCACAGATACGCAGTATTTT. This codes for CASSQQDGTDTQYF.

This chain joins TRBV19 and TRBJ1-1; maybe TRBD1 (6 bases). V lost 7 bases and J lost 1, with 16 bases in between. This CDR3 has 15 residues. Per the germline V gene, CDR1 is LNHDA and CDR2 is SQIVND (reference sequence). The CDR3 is CASNLLDRRNTEAFF. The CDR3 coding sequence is TGTGCCAGTAACCTGTTGGACAGACGGAACACTGAAGCTTTCTTT.

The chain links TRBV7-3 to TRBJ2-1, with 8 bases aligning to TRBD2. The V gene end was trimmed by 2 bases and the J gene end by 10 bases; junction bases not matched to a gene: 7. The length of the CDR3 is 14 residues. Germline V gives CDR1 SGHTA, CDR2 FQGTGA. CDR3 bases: TGTGCCAGCAGCTTAGGGACTAGTCCGAGGGAGCAGTTCTTC. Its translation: CASSLGTSPREQFF. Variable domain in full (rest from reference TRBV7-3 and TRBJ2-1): GAGVSQTPSNKVTEKGKYVELRCDPISGHTALYWYRQSLGQGPEFLIYFQGTGAADDSGLPNDRFFAVRPEGSVSTLKIQRTERGDSAVYLCASSLGTSPREQFFGPGTRLTVL.

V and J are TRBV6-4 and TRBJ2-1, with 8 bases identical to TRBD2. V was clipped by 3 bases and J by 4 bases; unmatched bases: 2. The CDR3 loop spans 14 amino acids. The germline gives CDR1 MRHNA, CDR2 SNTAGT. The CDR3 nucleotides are TGTGCCAGCAGTGAGGCTAGCGGGTACAATGAGCAGTTCTTC. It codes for CASSEASGYNEQFF.

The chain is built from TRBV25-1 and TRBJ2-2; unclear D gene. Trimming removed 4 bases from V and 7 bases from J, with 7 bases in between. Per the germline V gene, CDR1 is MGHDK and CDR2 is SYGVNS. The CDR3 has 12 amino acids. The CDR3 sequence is CASSASLGELFF. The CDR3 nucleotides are TGTGCCAGCAGTGCCAGCCTCGGGGAGCTGTTTTTT.

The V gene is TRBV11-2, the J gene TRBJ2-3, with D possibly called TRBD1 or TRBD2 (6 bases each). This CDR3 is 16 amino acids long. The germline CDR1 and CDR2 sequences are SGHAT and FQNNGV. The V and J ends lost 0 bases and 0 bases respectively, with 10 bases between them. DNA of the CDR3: TGTGCCAGCAGCTTAGAAGGGGGGCTAAGCACAGATACGCAGTATTTT. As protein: CASSLEGGLSTDTQYF.

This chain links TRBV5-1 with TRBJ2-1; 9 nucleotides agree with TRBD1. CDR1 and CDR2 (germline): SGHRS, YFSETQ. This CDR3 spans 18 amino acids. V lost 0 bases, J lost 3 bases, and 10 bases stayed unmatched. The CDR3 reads CASSLDPLGQGNYNEQFF. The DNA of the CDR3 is TGCGCCAGCAGCTTGGACCCCCTTGGACAGGGGAACTACAATGAGCAGTTCTTC.

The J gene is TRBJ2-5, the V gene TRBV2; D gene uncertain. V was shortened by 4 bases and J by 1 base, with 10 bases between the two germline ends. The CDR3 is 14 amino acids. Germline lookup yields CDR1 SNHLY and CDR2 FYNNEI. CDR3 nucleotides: TGTGCCAGCAGTGGACAAGGGATCCAAGAGACCCAGTACTTC. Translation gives CASSGQGIQETQYF. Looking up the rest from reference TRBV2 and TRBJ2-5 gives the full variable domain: EPEVTQTPSHQVTQMGQEVILRCVPISNHLYFYWYRQILGQKVEFLVSFYNNEISEKSEIFDDQFSVERPDGSNFTLKIRSTKLEDSAMYFCASSGQGIQETQYFGPGTRLLVL.

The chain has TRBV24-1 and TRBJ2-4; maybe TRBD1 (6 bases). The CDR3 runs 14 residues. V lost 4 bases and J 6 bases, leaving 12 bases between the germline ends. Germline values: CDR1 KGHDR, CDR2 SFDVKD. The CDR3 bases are TGTGCCACCAGTGAGCCAGGGGTTGGAAACATTCAGTACTTC. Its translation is CATSEPGVGNIQYF.

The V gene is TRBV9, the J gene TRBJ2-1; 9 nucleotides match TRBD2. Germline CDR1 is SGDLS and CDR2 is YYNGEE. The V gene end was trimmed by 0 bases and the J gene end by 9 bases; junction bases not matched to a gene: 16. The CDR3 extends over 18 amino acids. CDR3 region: CASSVGHQSSGNLVEQFF. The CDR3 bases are TGTGCCAGCAGCGTAGGCCACCAATCTAGCGGGAATTTGGTTGAGCAGTTCTTC.

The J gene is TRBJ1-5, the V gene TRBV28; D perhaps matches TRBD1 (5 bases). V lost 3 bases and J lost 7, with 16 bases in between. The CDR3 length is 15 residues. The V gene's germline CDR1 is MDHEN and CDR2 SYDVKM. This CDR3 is CASSLGLSPRQPQHF. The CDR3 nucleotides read TGTGCCAGCAGTTTGGGGCTTTCACCAAGGCAGCCCCAGCATTTT.

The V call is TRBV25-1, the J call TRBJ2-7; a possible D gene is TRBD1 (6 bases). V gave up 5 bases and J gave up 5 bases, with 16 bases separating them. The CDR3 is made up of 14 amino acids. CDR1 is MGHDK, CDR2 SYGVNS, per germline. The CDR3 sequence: CASSSLGQPNEQYF. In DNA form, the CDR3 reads TGTGCCAGCAGTTCACTTGGACAGCCCAACGAGCAGTACTTC.

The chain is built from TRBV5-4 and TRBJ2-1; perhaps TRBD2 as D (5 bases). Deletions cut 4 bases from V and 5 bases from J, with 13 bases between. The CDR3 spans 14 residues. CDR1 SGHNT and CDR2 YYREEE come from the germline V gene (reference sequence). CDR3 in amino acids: CASSTRDFDNEQFF. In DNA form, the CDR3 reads TGTGCCAGCAGCACTAGGGATTTCGACAATGAGCAGTTCTTC.

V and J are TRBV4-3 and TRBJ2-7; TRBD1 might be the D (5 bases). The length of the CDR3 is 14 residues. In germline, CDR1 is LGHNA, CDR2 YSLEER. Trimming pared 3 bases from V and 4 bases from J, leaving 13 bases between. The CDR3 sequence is CASSQVRGTYEQYF. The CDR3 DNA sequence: TGCGCCAGCAGCCAGGTTAGGGGAACGTACGAGCAGTACTTC.

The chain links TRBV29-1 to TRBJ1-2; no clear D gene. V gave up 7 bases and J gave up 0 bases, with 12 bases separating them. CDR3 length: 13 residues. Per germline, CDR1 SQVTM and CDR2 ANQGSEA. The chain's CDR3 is CSALTRANYGYTF. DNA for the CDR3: TGCAGCGCTCTGACACGCGCTAACTATGGCTACACCTTC.

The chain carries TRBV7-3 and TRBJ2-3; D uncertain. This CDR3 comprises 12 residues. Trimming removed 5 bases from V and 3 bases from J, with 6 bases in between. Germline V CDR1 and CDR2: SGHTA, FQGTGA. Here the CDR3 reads CASSPTTDTQYF. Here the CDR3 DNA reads TGTGCCAGCAGCCCCACTACAGATACGCAGTATTTT. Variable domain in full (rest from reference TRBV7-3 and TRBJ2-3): GAGVSQTPSNKVTEKGKYVELRCDPISGHTALYWYRQSLGQGPEFLIYFQGTGAADDSGLPNDRFFAVRPEGSVSTLKIQRTERGDSAVYLCASSPTTDTQYFGPGTRLTVL.